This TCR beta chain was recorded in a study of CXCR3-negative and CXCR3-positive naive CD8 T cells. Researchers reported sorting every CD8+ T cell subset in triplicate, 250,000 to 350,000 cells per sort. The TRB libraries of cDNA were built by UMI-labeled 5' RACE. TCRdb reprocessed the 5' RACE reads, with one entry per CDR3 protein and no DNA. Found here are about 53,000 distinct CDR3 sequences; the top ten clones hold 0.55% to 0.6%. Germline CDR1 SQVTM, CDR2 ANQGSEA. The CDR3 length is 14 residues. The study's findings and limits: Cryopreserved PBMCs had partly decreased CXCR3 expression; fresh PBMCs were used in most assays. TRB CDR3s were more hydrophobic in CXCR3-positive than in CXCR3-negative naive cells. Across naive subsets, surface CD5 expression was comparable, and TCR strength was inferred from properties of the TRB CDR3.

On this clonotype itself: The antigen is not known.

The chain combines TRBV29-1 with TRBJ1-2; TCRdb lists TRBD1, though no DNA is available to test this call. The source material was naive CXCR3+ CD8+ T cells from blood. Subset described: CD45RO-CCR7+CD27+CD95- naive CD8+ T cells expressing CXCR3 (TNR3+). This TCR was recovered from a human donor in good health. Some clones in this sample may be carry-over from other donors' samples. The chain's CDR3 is CSCWGTGTSYGYTF.